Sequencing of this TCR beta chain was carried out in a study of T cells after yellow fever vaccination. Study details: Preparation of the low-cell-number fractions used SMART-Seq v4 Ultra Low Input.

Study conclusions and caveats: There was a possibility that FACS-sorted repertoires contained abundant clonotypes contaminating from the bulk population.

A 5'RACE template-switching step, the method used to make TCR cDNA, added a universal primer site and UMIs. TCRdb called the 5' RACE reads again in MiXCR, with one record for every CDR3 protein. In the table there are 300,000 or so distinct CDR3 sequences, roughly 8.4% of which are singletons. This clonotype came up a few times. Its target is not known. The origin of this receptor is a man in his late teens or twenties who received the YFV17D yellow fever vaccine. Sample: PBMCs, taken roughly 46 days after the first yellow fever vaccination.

CDR3 sequence: CSASDGRESQPQHF. The DNA for the CDR3 is TGCAGTGCTAGTGACGGCAGGGAGAGTCAGCCCCAGCATTTT. This rearrangement joins TRBV20-1 to TRBJ1-5; D is perhaps TRBD1 (5 bases). This CDR3 has 14 amino acids. V was cut by 3 bases and J by 6 bases, with 15 bases left in between. Germline V CDR1 and CDR2: DFQATT, SNEGSKA (reference sequence).